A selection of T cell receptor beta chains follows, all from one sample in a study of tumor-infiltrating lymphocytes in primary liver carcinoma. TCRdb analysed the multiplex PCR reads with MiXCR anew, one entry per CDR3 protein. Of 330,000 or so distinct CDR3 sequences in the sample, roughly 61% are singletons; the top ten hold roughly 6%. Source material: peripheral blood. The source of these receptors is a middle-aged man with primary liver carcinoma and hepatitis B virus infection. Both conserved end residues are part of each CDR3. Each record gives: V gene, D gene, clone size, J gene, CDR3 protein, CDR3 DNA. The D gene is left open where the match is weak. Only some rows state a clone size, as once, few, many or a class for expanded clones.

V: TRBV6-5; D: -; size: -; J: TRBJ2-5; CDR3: CASSYSGLDHETQYF; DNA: TGTGCCAGCAGTTATTCGGGACTCGACCACGAGACCCAGTACTTC
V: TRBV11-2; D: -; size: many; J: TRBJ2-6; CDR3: CASSSGANVLTF; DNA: TGTGCCAGCAGCTCTGGGGCCAACGTCCTGACTTTC
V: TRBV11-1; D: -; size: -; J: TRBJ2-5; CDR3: CASIRTQESQYF; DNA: TGTGCCAGCATCAGGACCCAAGAGTCCCAGTACTTC
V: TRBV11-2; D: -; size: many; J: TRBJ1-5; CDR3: CASSPQGDYNQPQHF; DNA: TGTGCCAGCAGCCCCCAAGGAGACTACAATCAGCCCCAGCATTTT
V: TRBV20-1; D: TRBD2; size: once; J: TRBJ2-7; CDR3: CSARDRLRAGADEQYF; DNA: TGCAGTGCTAGAGACCGCCTGAGAGCGGGAGCCGACGAGCAGTACTTC
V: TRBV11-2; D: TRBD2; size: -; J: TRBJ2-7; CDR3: CASSFFLASGGVQYF; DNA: TGTGCCAGCAGCTTTTTTTTAGCTAGCGGGGGAGTACAGTACTTC
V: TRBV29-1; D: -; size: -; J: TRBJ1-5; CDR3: CNVQDRADTQHF; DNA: TGCAACGTTCAGGACAGAGCAGATACGCAGCATTTT
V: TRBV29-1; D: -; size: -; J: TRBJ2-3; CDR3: CSVGRIGSTDTQYF; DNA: TGCAGCGTTGGGAGAATAGGGAGCACAGATACTCAGTATTTT
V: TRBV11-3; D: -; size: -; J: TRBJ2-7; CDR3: CASSPGPTYEQYF; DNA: TGTGCCAGCAGCCCGGGACCCACCTACGAGCAGTACTTC
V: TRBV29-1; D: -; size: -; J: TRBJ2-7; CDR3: CSVADGSYEQYF; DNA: TGCAGCGTTGCCGACGGCTCCTACGAGCAGTACTTC
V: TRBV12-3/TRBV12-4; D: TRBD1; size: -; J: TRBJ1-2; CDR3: CASSLRQGADGYTF; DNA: TGTGCCAGCAGTCTGAGACAGGGGGCGGATGGCTACACCTTC
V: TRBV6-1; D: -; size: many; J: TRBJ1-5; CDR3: CASSDLGHSNQPQHF; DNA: TGTGCCAGCAGTGACTTGGGCCATAGCAATCAGCCCCAGCATTTT
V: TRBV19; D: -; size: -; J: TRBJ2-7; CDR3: CASSIGHRDYEQYF; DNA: TGTGCCAGTAGTATAGGGCACAGGGACTACGAGCAGTACTTC
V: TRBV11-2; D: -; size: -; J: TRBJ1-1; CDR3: CASSHDTRPNTETFF; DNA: TGTGCCAGCAGCCATGATACCAGGCCGAACACTGAAACTTTCTTT
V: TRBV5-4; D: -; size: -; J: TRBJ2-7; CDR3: CASGLQGTEQYF; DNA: TGTGCCAGCGGCCTCCAAGGGACCGAGCAGTACTTC
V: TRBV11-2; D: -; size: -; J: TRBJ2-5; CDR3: CASSLDLLETQYF; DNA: TGTGCCAGCAGCTTAGATCTTCTGGAGACCCAGTACTTC
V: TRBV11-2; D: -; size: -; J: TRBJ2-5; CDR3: CASSLVLGGRETQYF; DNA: TGCGCCAGCAGCTTGGTTCTAGGGGGACGAGAGACCCAGTACTTC
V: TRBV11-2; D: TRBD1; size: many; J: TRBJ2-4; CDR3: CASSLAAGQGARGEVVIQYF; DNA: TGTGCCAGCAGCCTTGCGGCAGGCCAGGGGGCAAGAGGAGAGGTGGTCATTCAGTACTTC
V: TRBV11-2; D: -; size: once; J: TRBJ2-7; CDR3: CASSSPGGAGLGEQYF; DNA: TGTGCCAGCAGCTCTCCTGGGGGGGCGGGGCTAGGCGAGCAGTACTTC
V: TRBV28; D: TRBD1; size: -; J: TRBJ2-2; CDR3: CASSPPTGGRKGELFF; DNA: TGTGCCAGCAGCCCCCCAACAGGGGGACGAAAAGGGGAGCTGTTTTTT
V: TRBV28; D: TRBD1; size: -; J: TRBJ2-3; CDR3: CASSSQNSGQGAADTQYF; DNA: TGTGCCAGCAGTTCCCAGAACTCCGGACAGGGGGCAGCAGATACGCAGTATTTT
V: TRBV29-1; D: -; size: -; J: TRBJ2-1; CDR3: CSARPRWNEQFF; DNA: TGCAGCGCCCGCCCACGATGGAATGAGCAGTTCTTC
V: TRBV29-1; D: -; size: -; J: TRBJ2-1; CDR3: CSASPDYYNEQLF; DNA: TGTAGCGCCTCGCCTGACTATTACAATGAGCAGTTATTC
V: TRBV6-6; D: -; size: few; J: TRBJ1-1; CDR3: CASSIETANTEAFF; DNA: TGTGCCAGCTCCATCGAAACAGCGAACACTGAAGCTTTCTTT
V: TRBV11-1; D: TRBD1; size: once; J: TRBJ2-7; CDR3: CTSSSEGAEDEQYF; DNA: TGTACCAGCAGCTCCGAGGGGGCGGAGGATGAGCAGTACTTC
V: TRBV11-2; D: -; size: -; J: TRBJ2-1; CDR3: CASSTQNGGEQLF; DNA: TGTGCCAGCAGCACGCAAAACGGAGGTGAACAGCTCTTC
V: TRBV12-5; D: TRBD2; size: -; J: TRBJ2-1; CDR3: CASGPASGFSYNEQFF; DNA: TGTGCTAGTGGTCCGGCTAGCGGGTTCTCCTACAATGAGCAGTTCTTC
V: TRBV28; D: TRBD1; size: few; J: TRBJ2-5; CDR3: CASSPDRGLGETQYF; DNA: TGTGCCAGCAGTCCTGACAGGGGGCTGGGAGAGACCCAGTACTTC
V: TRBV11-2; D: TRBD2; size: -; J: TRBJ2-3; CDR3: CASSLDPSGGKTDTQYF; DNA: TGTGCCAGCAGCTTGGACCCAAGCGGGGGGAAAACAGATACGCAGTATTTT
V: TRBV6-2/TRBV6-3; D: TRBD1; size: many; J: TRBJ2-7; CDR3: CASSFRTGTYEQYF; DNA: TGTGCCAGCAGTTTCCGGACAGGGACCTACGAGCAGTACTTC
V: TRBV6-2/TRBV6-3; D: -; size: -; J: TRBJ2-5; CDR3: CANSLIQETQYF; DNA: TGTGCCAACAGTTTGATCCAAGAGACCCAGTACTTC
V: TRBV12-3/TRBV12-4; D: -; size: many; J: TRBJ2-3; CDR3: CASSRDSLYTDTQYF; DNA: TGTGCCAGCAGTCGGGACTCCCTCTACACAGATACGCAGTATTTT
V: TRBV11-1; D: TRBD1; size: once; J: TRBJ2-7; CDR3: CASSPGQGEQHF; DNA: TGTGCCAGCAGTCCAGGACAGGGCGAGCAGCACTTC
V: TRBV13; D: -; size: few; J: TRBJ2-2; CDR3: CASSLVGATGTGELFF; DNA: TGTGCCAGCAGCTTAGTAGGGGCCACAGGGACCGGGGAGCTGTTTTTT
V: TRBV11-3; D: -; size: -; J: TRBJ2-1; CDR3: CASSLGPANDEQFF; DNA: TGTGCCAGCAGCTTAGGTCCCGCGAATGATGAGCAGTTTTTC
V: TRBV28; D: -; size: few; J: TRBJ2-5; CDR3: CASSPARATGTQYF; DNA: TGTGCCAGCAGTCCCGCGAGGGCGACCGGGACCCAGTACTTC
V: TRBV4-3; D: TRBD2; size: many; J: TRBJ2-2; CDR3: CASSLGSGRGAGELFF; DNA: TGCGCCAGCAGCCTGGGTAGCGGGAGAGGGGCCGGGGAGCTGTTTTTT
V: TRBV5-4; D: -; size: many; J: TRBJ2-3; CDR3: CASSNSDTQYF; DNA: TGTGCCAGCAGCAACTCAGATACGCAGTATTTT
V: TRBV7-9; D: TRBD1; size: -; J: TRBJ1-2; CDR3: CASSLGTGYGYTF; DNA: TGTGCCAGCAGCTTAGGGACAGGCTATGGCTACACCTTC
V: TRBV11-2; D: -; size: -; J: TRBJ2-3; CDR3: CASSFQGCTDTQFF; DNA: TGTGCCAGCAGCTTTCAGGGGTGCACAGATACGCAGTTTTTT
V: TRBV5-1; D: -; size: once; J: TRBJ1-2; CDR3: CASSLGQGIYGYIF; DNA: TGCGCCAGCAGCTTGGGCCAGGGCATCTATGGCTACATCTTC
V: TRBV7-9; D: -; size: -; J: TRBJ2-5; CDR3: CASSLAGGTQYF; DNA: TGTGCCAGCAGCTTAGCCGGGGGGACCCAGTACTTC
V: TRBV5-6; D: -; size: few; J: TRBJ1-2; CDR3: CASKWGDYGCTF; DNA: TGTGCCAGCAAATGGGGAGACTATGGCTGCACCTTC
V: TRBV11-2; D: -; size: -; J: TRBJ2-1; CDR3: CASSLQSGTYSEQFF; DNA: TGTGCCAGCAGCCTCCAGAGCGGGACATACAGTGAGCAGTTCTTC
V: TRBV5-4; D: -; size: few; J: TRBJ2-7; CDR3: CASSLMGVSSYEQYF; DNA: TGTGCCAGCAGCTTGATGGGCGTTAGCTCCTACGAGCAGTACTTC
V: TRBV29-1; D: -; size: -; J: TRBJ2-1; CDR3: CSVESYALGHNVQFF; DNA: TGCAGCGTTGAATCATATGCACTAGGGCACAATGTGCAGTTCTTC
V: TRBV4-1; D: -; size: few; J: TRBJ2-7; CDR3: CASSHATGSYEQYF; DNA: TGCGCCAGCAGCCACGCGACAGGTTCCTACGAGCAGTACTTC
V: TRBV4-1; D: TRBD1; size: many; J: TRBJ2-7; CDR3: CASSQEQGTLYEQYF; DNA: TGCGCCAGCAGCCAGGAACAGGGGACCCTCTACGAGCAGTACTTC
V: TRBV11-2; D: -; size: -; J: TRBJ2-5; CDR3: CASSQTPGGAGETQYF; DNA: TGTGCCAGCAGCCAAACTCCTGGCGGGGCGGGGGAGACCCAGTACTTC